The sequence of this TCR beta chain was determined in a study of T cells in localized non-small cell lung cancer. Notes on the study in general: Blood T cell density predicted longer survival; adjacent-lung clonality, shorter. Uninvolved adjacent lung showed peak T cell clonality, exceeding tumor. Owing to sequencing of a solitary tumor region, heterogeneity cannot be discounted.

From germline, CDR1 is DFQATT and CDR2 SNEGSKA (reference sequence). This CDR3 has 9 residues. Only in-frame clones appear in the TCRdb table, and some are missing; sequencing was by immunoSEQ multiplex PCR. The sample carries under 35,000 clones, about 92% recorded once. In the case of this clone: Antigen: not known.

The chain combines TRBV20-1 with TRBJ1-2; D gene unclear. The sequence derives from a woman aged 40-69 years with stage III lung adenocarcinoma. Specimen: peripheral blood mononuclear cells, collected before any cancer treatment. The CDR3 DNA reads TGCAGATGGAGCGATGGCTACACCTTC. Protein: CRWSDGYTF.